Listed below are T cell receptor beta chains from one sample, sequenced in a study of shared clonotypes between healthy human individuals. This table comes from immunoSEQ multiplex PCR, and its TCRdb copy is limited to in-frame clones, with some not included. This sample yields roughly 770,000 clones, of which roughly 96% are seen a single time; less than 0.25% belongs to the top ten. Sequenced: naive CD8+ T cells sorted from blood. The receptors were gathered from a young man in good health. Each CDR3 is given with its conserved first and last residue. A row's size may be missing; if present it is once, few, many or a size class.

size	V	CDR3
.	TRBV10-1	CASSAGSGYEQYF
.	TRBV11-2	CASSLRGNPSTDTQYF
.	TRBV7-9	CASSLAVAGVQEQYF
.	TRBV27	CASSLGTGGLSTDTQYF
few	TRBV7-9	CASSPSGKQPQHF
.	TRBV29-1	CSVTLPGTGGTEAFF
.	TRBV11-1	CASRGPSTDTQYF
.	TRBV27	CASSFTENEQFF
.	TRBV9	CASSFEGMNTEAFF
.	TRBV4-1	CASSQEYGGSYEQYF
.	TRBV29-1	CSVVLAGGEQYF
.	TRBV9	CASSVAVTSGRPGELFF
.	TRBV13	CASSSPGQPYNEQFF
.	TRBV4-1	CASSQGLLGEGPQHF
.	TRBV18	CASSPPAEYNEQFF
.	TRBV29-1	CSVHLADSSYNEQFF
.	TRBV27	CASTPLRTSGITGELFF
.	TRBV4-1	CASSLGASEQYF
.	TRBV2	CASMRAASGSAGDEQFF
.	TRBV27	CASSLSYGDYTSPGELFF
.	TRBV9	CASSAAQRDYGYTF
.	TRBV27	CASNSDSLPYEQYF
.	TRBV18	CATSSGPGTGPPAQYF
.	TRBV15	CATSLGGIEQYF
.	TRBV5-1	CASSLTSDSIAYEQYF
.	TRBV28	CASSFGPGTSYEQYF
.	TRBV2	CASRLQGAYNEQYF
.	TRBV7-6	CASSLGLAGGLSSYNEQFF
.	TRBV15	CATSPQYGTDTQYF
.	TRBV14	CASSRTGNEQFF
.	TRBV5-1	CASSLSRTDTGELFF
.	TRBV19	CASSIGQPYEQYF
.	TRBV14	CASSQVHHVGNTEAFF
.	TRBV25-1	CASGTLNEQFF
.	TRBV7-3	CASSLRAETQYF
.	TRBV4-1	CASSQEPLSWGLAGVVTGELFF
.	TRBV11-1	CASSSSGLAGALYEQYF
.	TRBV2	CASSAGQNLQETQYF
.	TRBV11-3	CASSLGTTGELFF
.	TRBV6-4	CASSEGLYNEQFF
.	TRBV19	CASSSRDRGYEQYF
.	TRBV5-6	CASSHSGLAGTDTQYF
.	TRBV6-1	CASWEVYTGELFF
.	TRBV27	CASSLWSNRVTSDEQFF
.	TRBV29-1	CSVLWGNTEAFF
.	TRBV7-2	CASTAGYGQPQHF
.	TRBV4-3	CASSQDNVAFTSYEQYF
.	TRBV27	CASSLGRYNEQFF
once	TRBV2	CASTGQYYEQYF
.	TRBV27	CASSLGSGGGNQPQHF
.	TRBV5-5	CASRTKRTSAEQETQYF
.	TRBV15	CATSKLNTEAFF
.	TRBV7-9	CASSQDSNYGYTF
.	TRBV7-2	CASSLLGASTEAFF
.	TRBV14	CASRSGPENTGELFF
once	TRBV5-1	CASSQLAGANNEQFF
.	TRBV7-6	CASSLAGVGREQYF
.	TRBV6-1	CASSEAFSTLLTPDWGTQYF
.	TRBV29-1	CGQVEGNEQFF
.	TRBV14	CASSFRASDTQYF